The clone carrying this T cell receptor (beta chain) was seen a few times. Its antigen is unidentified. This sample stems from a study of cytomegalovirus exposure and HLA in healthy donors. Whole-study findings and limits: TCR beta sequences reportedly predicted the HLA-A and HLA-B alleles of most subjects accurately. The authors enumerated 164 TCR beta chains as linked to cytomegalovirus.

There are 15 residues in the CDR3. Trimming stripped 0 bases from V and 0 bases from J, with 8 bases between. The V gene's germline CDR1 is SGHTA and CDR2 FQGTGA. PCR involved 60 Vbeta and 13 Jbeta primers. Some clones are missing from TCRdb's copy, which holds only in-frame ones; the method was immunoSEQ multiplex PCR. Of a few hundred thousand clones listed, 65% to 85% are singletons. The TCR sequence derives from a man in his thirties or forties in good health and CMV-seronegative. This sequence joins TRBV7-3 and TRBJ2-5, with a tentative D call TRBD2 (5 bases). The sample consisted of PBMCs. The DNA for the CDR3 is TGTGCCAGCAGCTTAACGGGCGGGTACCAAGAGACCCAGTACTTC. The encoded protein is CASSLTGGYQETQYF.